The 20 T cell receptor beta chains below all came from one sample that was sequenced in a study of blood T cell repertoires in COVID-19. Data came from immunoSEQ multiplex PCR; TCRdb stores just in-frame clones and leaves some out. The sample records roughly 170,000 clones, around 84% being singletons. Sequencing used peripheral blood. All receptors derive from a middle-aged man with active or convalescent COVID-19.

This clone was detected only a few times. CDR3 in amino acids: CASSERHTGELFF. CDR3 nucleotides: TGTGCCAGCAGCGAGCGCCACACCGGGGAGCTGTTTTTT. The chain recombines TRBV3-1 (or the pseudogene TRBV3-2) with TRBJ2-2; D unclear. V was clipped by 5 bases and J by 3 bases, with 7 bases between them. The CDR3 totals 13 residues. The germline gives CDR1 LGHDT, CDR2 YNNKEL (reference sequence).

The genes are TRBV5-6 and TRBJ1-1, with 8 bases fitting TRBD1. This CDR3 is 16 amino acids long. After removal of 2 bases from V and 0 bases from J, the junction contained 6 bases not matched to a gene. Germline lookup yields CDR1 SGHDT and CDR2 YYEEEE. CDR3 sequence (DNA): TGTGCCAGCAGCTTAACCGGGACAGGCATGAACACTGAAGCTTTCTTT. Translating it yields CASSLTGTGMNTEAFF.

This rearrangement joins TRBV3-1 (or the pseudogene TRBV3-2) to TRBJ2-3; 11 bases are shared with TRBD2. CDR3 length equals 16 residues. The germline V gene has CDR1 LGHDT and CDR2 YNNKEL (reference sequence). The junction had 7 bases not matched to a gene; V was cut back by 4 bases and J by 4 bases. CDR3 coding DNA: TGTGCCAGCAGCCCCTGGACTAGCGGGTTTTCAGATACGCAGTATTTT. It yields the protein CASSPWTSGFSDTQYF.

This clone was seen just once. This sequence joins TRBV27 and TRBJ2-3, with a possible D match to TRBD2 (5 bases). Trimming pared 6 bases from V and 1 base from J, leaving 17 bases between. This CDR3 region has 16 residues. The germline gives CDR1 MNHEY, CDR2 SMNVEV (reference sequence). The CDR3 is CASSQTRWEGTDTQYF. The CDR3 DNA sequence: TGTGCCAGCAGCCAAACTAGGTGGGAAGGCACAGATACGCAGTATTTT.

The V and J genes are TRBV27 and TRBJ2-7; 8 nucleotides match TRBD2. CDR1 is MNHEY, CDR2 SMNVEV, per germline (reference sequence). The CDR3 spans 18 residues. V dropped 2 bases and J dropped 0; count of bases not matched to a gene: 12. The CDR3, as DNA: TGTGCCAGCAGTTTAATCGACCCTACTAGCGGCGGCTCCTACGAGCAGTACTTC. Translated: CASSLIDPTSGGSYEQYF.

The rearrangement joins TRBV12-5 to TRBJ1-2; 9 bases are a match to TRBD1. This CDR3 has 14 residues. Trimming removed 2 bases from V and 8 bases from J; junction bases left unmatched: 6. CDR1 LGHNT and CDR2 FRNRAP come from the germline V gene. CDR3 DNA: TGTGCTAGTGGTTTGTTACAGGGGGCGTTGGGCTACACCTTC. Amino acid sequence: CASGLLQGALGYTF.

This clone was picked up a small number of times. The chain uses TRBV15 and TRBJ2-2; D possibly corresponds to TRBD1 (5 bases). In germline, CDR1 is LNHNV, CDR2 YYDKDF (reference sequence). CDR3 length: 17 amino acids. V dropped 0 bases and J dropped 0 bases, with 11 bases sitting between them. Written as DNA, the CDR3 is TGTGCCACCAGCAGAGATTTAAGGGGTTCGAACACCGGGGAGCTGTTTTTT. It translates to CATSRDLRGSNTGELFF.

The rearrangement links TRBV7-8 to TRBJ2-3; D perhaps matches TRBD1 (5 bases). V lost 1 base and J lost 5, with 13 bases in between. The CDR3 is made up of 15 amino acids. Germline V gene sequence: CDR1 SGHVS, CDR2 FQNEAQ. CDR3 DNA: TGTGCCAGCAGCTTAGGGACACCCCTACTAGATACGCAGTATTTT. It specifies CASSLGTPLLDTQYF.

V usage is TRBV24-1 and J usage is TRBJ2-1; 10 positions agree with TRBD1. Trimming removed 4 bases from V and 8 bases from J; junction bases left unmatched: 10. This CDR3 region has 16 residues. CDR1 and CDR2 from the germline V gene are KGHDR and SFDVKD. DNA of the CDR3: TGTGCCACCAGTGACCCCTCGGGACAGGGGTTCGATGAGCAGTTCTTC. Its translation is CATSDPSGQGFDEQFF.

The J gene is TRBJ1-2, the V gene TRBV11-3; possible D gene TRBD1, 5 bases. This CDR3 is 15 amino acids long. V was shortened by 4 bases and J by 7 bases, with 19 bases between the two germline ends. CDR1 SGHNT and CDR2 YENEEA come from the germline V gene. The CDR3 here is CASSSGTAPLSGYTF. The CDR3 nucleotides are TGTGCCAGCAGCTCCGGGACTGCTCCGCTCAGTGGCTACACCTTC.

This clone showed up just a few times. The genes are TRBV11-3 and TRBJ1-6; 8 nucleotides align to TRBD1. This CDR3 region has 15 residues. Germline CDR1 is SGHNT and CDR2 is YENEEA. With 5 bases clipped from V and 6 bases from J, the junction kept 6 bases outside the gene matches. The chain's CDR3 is CASSPGTGSNSPLHF. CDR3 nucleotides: TGTGCCAGCAGCCCGGGGACAGGCAGTAATTCACCCCTCCACTTT. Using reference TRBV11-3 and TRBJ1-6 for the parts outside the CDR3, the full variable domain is EAGVVQSPRYKIIEKKQPVAFWCNPISGHNTLYWYLQNLGQGPELLIRYENEEAVDDSQLPKDRFSAERLKGVDSTLKIQPAELGDSAVYLCASSPGTGSNSPLHFGNGTRLTVT.

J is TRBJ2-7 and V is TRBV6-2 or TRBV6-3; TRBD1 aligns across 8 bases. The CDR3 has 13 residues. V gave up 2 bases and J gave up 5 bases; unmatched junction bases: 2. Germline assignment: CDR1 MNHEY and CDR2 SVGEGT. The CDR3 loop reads CASSYQGADEQYF. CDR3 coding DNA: TGTGCCAGCAGTTACCAGGGGGCAGACGAGCAGTACTTC.

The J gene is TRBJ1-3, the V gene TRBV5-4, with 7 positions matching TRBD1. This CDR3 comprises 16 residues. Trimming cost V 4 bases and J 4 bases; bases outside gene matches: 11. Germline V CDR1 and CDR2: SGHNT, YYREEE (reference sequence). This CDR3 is CASSARDRARGNTIYF. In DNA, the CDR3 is TGTGCCAGCAGCGCCCGCGACAGGGCCCGAGGAAACACCATATATTTT.

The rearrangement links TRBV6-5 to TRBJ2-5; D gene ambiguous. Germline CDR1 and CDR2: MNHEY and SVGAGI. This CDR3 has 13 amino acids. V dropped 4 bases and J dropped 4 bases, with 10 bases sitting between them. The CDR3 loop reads CASSLVVGETQYF. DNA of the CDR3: TGTGCCAGCAGTTTGGTGGTCGGAGAGACCCAGTACTTC.

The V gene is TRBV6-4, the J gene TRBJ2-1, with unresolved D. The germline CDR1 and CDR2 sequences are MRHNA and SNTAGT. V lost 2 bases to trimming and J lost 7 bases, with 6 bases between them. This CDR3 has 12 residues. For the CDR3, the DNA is TGTGCCAGCAGTGACGGCTTGAATGAGCAGTTCTTC. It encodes CASSDGLNEQFF.

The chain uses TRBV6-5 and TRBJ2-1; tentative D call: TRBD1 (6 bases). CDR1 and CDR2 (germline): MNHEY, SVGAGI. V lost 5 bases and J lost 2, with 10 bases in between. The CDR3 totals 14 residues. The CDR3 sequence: CASSRQATYNEQFF. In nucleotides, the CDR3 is TGTGCCAGCAGTAGACAGGCTACCTACAATGAGCAGTTCTTC.

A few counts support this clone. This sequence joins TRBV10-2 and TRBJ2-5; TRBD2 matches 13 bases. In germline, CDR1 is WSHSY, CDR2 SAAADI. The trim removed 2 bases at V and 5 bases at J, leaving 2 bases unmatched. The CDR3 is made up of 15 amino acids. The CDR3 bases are TGCGCCAGCAGTGAGCAGGGACTAGCGGGGGAGACCCAGTACTTC. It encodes CASSEQGLAGETQYF.

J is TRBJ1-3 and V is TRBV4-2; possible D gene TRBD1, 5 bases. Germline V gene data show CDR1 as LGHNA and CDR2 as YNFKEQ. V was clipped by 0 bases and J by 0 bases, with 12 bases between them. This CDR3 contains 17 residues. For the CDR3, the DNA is TGTGCCAGCAGCCAAGATCAGGGCAGTTCCTCTGGAAACACCATATATTTT. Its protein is CASSQDQGSSSGNTIYF.

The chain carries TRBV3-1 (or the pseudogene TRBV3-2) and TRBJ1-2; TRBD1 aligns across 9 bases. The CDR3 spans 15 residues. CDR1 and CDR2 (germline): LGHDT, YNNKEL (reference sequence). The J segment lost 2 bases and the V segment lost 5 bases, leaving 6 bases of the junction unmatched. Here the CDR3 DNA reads TGTGCCAGCAGCAAGGGGACAGGGAAGAACTATGGCTACACCTTC. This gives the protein CASSKGTGKNYGYTF.

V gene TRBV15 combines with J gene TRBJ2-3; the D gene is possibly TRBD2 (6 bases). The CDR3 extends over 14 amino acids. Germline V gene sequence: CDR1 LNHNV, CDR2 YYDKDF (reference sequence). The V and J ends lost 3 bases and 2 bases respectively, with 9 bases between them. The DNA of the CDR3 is TGTGCCACCAGCAGCCGGGAGAACACAGATACGCAGTATTTT. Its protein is CATSSRENTDTQYF.